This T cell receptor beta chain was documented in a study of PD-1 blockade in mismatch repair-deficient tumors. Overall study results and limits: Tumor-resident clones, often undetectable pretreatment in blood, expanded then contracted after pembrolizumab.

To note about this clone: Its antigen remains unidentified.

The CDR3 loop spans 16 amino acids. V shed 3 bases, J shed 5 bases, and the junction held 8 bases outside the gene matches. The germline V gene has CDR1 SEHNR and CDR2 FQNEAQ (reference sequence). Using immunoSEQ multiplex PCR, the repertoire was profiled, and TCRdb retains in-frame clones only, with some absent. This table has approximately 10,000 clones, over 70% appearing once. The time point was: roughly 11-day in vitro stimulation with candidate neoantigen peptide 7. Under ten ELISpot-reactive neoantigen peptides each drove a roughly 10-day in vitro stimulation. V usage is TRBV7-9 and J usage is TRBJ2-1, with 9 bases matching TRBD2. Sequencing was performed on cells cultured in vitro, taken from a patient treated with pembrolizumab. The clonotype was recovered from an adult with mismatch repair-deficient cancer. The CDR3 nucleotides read TGTGCCAGCAGCTTTGGGACTAGCCCGGGTGACAATGAGCAGTTCTTC. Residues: CASSFGTSPGDNEQFF.